These T cell receptor beta chains were read from a single sample in a study of T cells expressing NK-cell markers. TCRdb re-called the 5' RACE reads and gives one entry per CDR3 protein, without DNA. The table lists roughly 160,000 distinct CDR3 sequences, with roughly a fifth in the top ten. Sequencing was carried out using blood T cells: a sorted CD56 or NKG2C T cell subset, CD4+ or CD8+ T cells, or bulk PBMC T cells (not recorded which). These receptors were collected from a man aged 18-75 years in good health. The CDR3 runs from the conserved cysteine through the conserved F or W.

CDR3 protein: CASSLGLAGELFF
J gene: TRBJ2-2
V gene: TRBV7-3
CDR3 length: 13

CDR3 protein: CASSPEARGDTQYF
J gene: TRBJ2-3
V gene: TRBV9
CDR3 length: 14

CDR3 protein: CASSSYPDGNSPLHF
J gene: TRBJ1-6
V gene: TRBV7-9
CDR3 length: 15

CDR3 protein: CASSDPDSYSYEQYF
J gene: TRBJ2-7
V gene: TRBV2
CDR3 length: 15

CDR3 protein: CASSLAWGEPTDTQYF
J gene: TRBJ2-3
V gene: TRBV7-9
CDR3 length: 16

CDR3 protein: CASSLQAGRSSYNEQFF
J gene: TRBJ2-1
V gene: TRBV12-3/TRBV12-4
CDR3 length: 17

CDR3 protein: CATSFGPNQPQHF
J gene: TRBJ1-5
V gene: TRBV24-1
CDR3 length: 13

CDR3 protein: CSAHHRTVYEQYF
J gene: TRBJ2-7
V gene: TRBV20-1
CDR3 length: 13

CDR3 protein: CASSLTSGAPTDTQYF
J gene: TRBJ2-3
V gene: TRBV28
CDR3 length: 16

CDR3 protein: CASSGGLAGGTDTQYF
J gene: TRBJ2-3
V gene: TRBV28
CDR3 length: 16

CDR3 protein: CASSEGPNRPINTEAFF
J gene: TRBJ1-1
V gene: TRBV6-1
CDR3 length: 17

CDR3 protein: CASSQVSAKNIQYF
J gene: TRBJ2-4
V gene: TRBV12-3/TRBV12-4
CDR3 length: 14

CDR3 protein: CASSRGTGGTEAFF
J gene: TRBJ1-1
V gene: TRBV27
CDR3 length: 14

CDR3 protein: CASSSAESSGASYEQYF
J gene: TRBJ2-7
V gene: TRBV6-5
CDR3 length: 17

CDR3 protein: CASSVGLAVADTQYF
J gene: TRBJ2-3
V gene: TRBV7-8
CDR3 length: 15

CDR3 protein: CASSQGGGGFQETQYF
J gene: TRBJ2-5
V gene: TRBV3-1
CDR3 length: 16

CDR3 protein: CSVAPGHHSYNEQFF
J gene: TRBJ2-1
V gene: TRBV29-1
CDR3 length: 15

CDR3 protein: CASSWGGFNEKLFF
J gene: TRBJ1-4
V gene: TRBV12-3/TRBV12-4
CDR3 length: 14

CDR3 protein: CASSQADRGLYNEQFF
J gene: TRBJ2-1
V gene: TRBV14
CDR3 length: 16

CDR3 protein: CASSATGGKLAGDTGELFF
J gene: TRBJ2-2
V gene: TRBV13
CDR3 length: 19

CDR3 protein: CASSPRDGGNEQFF
J gene: TRBJ2-1
V gene: TRBV11-2
CDR3 length: 14

CDR3 protein: CASSRTSGSTDTQYF
J gene: TRBJ2-3
V gene: TRBV6-1
CDR3 length: 15

CDR3 protein: CASSLGGVHGYTF
J gene: TRBJ1-2
V gene: TRBV7-2
CDR3 length: 13